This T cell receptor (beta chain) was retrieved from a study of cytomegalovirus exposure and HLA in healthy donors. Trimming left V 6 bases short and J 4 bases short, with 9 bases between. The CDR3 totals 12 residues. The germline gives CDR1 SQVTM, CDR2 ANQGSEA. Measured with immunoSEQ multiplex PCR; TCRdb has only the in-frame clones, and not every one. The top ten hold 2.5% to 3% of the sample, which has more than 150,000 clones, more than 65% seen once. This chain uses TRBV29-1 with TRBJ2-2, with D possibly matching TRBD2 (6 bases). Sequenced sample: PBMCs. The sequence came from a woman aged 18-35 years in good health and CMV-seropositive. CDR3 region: CSVGGVTGELFF. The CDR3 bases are TGCAGCGTCGGAGGGGTCACCGGGGAGCTGTTTTTT.